These 26 T cell receptor beta chains share one sample of origin, sequenced in a study of blood T cells in healthy people across ages. For the second PCR, which ran for about 7 to 12 cycles, a sample-barcoded 5' primer and a J-beta primer mix were used. One entry per CDR3 protein, called by TCRdb with MiXCR from the 5' RACE reads. Found here are roughly 800,000 distinct CDR3 sequences, about three fifths of them singletons; the top ten hold 22%. The sequenced sample was blood. The source of these receptors is a man aged 30 to 45 in good health.

The chain couples TRBV7-2 to TRBJ2-1, with unresolved D. Germline CDR1 SGHTA, CDR2 FQGNSA. CDR3 length: 18 residues. Trimming left V 2 bases short and J 0 bases short, with 17 bases between. CDR3 in amino acids: CASSLRLPALSSYNEQFF. The CDR3 DNA reads TGTGCCAGCAGCTTACGGTTGCCCGCCTTGAGCTCCTACAATGAGCAGTTCTTC. The full variable domain, with the rest looked up from reference TRBV7-2 and TRBJ2-1, is GAGVSQSPSNKVTEKGKDVELRCDPISGHTALYWYRQSLGQGLEFLIYFQGNSAPDKSGLPSDRFSAERTGGSVSTLTIQRTQQEDSAVYLCASSLRLPALSSYNEQFFGPGTRLTVL.

The genes are TRBV28 and TRBJ2-5; a possible D gene is TRBD2 (5 bases). V dropped 4 bases and J dropped 1 base, with 10 bases sitting between them. CDR1 and CDR2 from the germline V gene are MDHEN and SYDVKM. The CDR3 has 14 residues. The CDR3 is CASSSGYLQETQYF. Here the CDR3 DNA reads TGTGCCAGCAGTTCGGGGTACCTCCAAGAGACCCAGTACTTC.

This clonotype was counted a few times. The chain recombines TRBV29-1 with TRBJ1-2, with no clear D. Germline V gene sequence: CDR1 SQVTM, CDR2 ANQGSEA. The CDR3 contains 11 residues. Trimming took 7 bases from V and 7 from J, leaving 13 bases between them. The CDR3, as DNA: TGCAGCGATAGCGGGGTGTTTGGCTACACCTTC. Translating gives CSDSGVFGYTF. Complete variable domain (other parts from reference TRBV29-1 and TRBJ1-2): SAVISQKPSRDICQRGTSLTIQCQVDSQVTMMFWYRQQPGQSLTLIATANQGSEATYESGFVIDKFPISRPNLTFSTLTVSNMSPEDSSIYLCSDSGVFGYTFGSGTRLTVV.

This clonotype was counted only a few times. The gene calls are TRBV27 and TRBJ1-2; possibly TRBD1 for D (5 bases). Germline V gene sequence: CDR1 MNHEY, CDR2 SMNVEV (reference sequence). This CDR3 is built from 14 residues. V was cut by 6 bases and J by 7 bases, with 18 bases left in between. The DNA of the CDR3 is TGTGCCAGCAGAACGGCAGACAGACGAGGTGGCTACACCTTC. It is translated as CASRTADRRGGYTF.

This sequence joins TRBV10-2 and TRBJ1-4, with TRBD1 identical over 11 bases. With V trimmed by 6 bases and J by 4 bases, 7 bases remained unmatched. CDR3 length: 16 residues. Germline V lookup: CDR1 WSHSY, CDR2 SAAADI. This chain's CDR3 is CASRQDRGHSNEKLFF. CDR3 sequence (DNA): TGCGCCAGCAGGCAGGACAGGGGGCACAGTAATGAAAAACTGTTTTTT.

The chain is built from TRBV20-1 and TRBJ2-1; TRBD2 matches 12 bases. Trimming cost V 6 bases and J 4 bases; bases outside gene matches: 4. CDR3 length equals 14 residues. The germline V gene has CDR1 DFQATT and CDR2 SNEGSKA (reference sequence). This CDR3 reads CSARTSGKYNEQFF. CDR3 DNA sequence: TGCAGTGCAAGGACTAGCGGGAAGTACAATGAGCAGTTCTTC.

The chain carries TRBV29-1 and TRBJ2-7; D is undetermined. The closer fit of TRBJ2-5 to the DNA end suggests the J call may be wrong. Germline lookup yields CDR1 SQVTM and CDR2 ANQGSEA. The CDR3 contains 12 residues. The CDR3 coding sequence is TGCAGCGGCCGCCCGATTGGAGAGACCCAGTACTTC. This gives the protein CSGRPIGETQYF.

A single count supports this clonotype. The chain has TRBV7-9 and TRBJ2-5, with a tentative D call TRBD2 (5 bases). The V gene lost 6 bases and the J gene lost 5 bases, with 19 bases spanning the gap. This CDR3 spans 15 amino acids. CDR1 and CDR2 from the germline V gene are SEHNR and FQNEAQ (reference sequence). The CDR3 sequence is CASSPQEAQPETQYF. The DNA for the CDR3 is TGTGCCAGCAGTCCCCAGGAGGCCCAACCGGAGACCCAGTACTTC.

This clonotype was found a few times. Possible read error: a much larger clone is one base away. V and J are TRBV29-1 and TRBJ2-4; D remains unclear. The CDR3 is 15 amino acids. CDR1 is SQVTM and CDR2 is ANQGSEA in the germline V gene. V was cut by 2 bases and J by 1 base, with 12 bases left in between. In nucleotides, the CDR3 is TGCAGCGTTGAATCTATAGGGAAGGCCAAAAACATTCAGTACTTC. Protein sequence: CSVESIGKAKNIQYF.

This chain links TRBV30 with TRBJ2-7; maybe TRBD2 (6 bases). Germline CDR1 GTSNPN, CDR2 SVGIG (reference sequence). CDR3 length: 13 residues. Trimming left V 5 bases short and J 3 bases short, with 14 bases between. The CDR3 sequence: CAWAGQGIYEQYF. The DNA for the CDR3 is TGTGCCTGGGCGGGGCAGGGTATCTACGAGCAGTACTTC.

J is TRBJ2-7 and V is TRBV18, with D possibly TRBD1 on 6 matching bases. The CDR3 is 18 residues long. Germline CDR1 reads KGHSH; CDR2 reads LQKENI. The V gene lost 3 bases and the J gene lost 0 bases, with 21 bases spanning the gap. CDR3 bases: TGTGCCAGCTCACCCTCGGGACACCAAGGCGAGTTCTCCTACGAGCAGTACTTC. Residues: CASSPSGHQGEFSYEQYF.

The rearrangement uses TRBV7-9 and TRBJ1-2; 9 bases line up with TRBD1. J was trimmed by 1 base and V by 2 bases; bases with no gene match: 8. Per the germline V gene, CDR1 is SEHNR and CDR2 is FQNEAQ (reference sequence). The CDR3 totals 17 residues. The CDR3 DNA follows: TGTGCCAGCAGCTTAACGTCTTCGACAGGGGGTAACTATGGCTACACCTTC. Translated: CASSLTSSTGGNYGYTF.

The chain's CDR3 is CASSSGTGGVDYGYTF. The CDR3 DNA is TGTGCCAGCAGCTCAGGGACAGGGGGTGTGGACTATGGCTACACCTTC. J is TRBJ1-2 and V is TRBV27, with TRBD1 matching 11 bases. J gave up 3 bases and V 6 bases, and 9 bases lay outside the gene matches. The CDR3 has 16 residues. CDR1 and CDR2 from the germline V gene are MNHEY and SMNVEV (reference sequence).

This clonotype was observed a handful of times. The V call is TRBV7-2, the J call TRBJ2-7; D may correspond to TRBD1 or TRBD2 (5 bases each). Judging by the DNA end, TRBJ2-5 fits better; the J call may be wrong. Germline loops: CDR1 SGHTA, CDR2 FQGNSA. This CDR3 spans 15 amino acids. CDR3 amino acids: CASSSGTSWQETQYF. The CDR3 DNA is TGTGCCAGCAGCTCGGGGACCAGTTGGCAAGAGACCCAGTACTTC.

The chain carries TRBV29-1 and TRBJ2-3, with D perhaps given as TRBD1 or TRBD2 (5 bases each). The V gene lost 6 bases and the J gene lost 6 bases, with 19 bases spanning the gap. Germline V gene sequence: CDR1 SQVTM, CDR2 ANQGSEA. This CDR3 has 14 amino acids. The CDR3 DNA reads TGCAGCGTCAAAATCGGACATTCGGGGGATACGCAGTATTTT. Protein sequence: CSVKIGHSGDTQYF.

Only a few counts were recorded for this clonotype. The chain joins TRBV7-2 to TRBJ1-5; no reliable D call. The CDR3 is made up of 16 amino acids. CDR1 SGHTA and CDR2 FQGNSA come from the germline V gene. Trimming took 1 base from V and 3 from J, leaving 13 bases between them. In nucleotides, the CDR3 is TGTGCCAGCAGCTTAGGATCAGGACGGAACAATCAGCCCCAGCATTTT. Residues: CASSLGSGRNNQPQHF.

This clonotype was seen a handful of times. The chain carries TRBV3-1 and TRBJ1-1, with a possible D match to TRBD1 (5 bases). This CDR3 is built from 15 residues. Germline CDR1 and CDR2: LGHDT and YNNKEL (reference sequence). Trimming stripped 0 bases from V and 3 bases from J, with 11 bases between. The CDR3 sequence: CASSQEWLGDTEAFF. The CDR3 DNA is TGTGCCAGCAGCCAAGAATGGTTAGGGGACACTGAAGCTTTCTTT.

This clonotype was counted once. The CDR3 protein is CSVEDEQGTADTQYF. Here the CDR3 DNA reads TGCAGCGTTGAGGACGAGCAGGGCACGGCAGATACGCAGTATTTT. The J gene is TRBJ2-3, the V gene TRBV29-1; TRBD1 might be the D (5 bases). V was shortened by 3 bases and J by 4 bases, with 17 bases between the two germline ends. This CDR3 comprises 15 residues. Germline-derived CDR1 and CDR2 are SQVTM and ANQGSEA.

The CDR3 spells CASSPKVGIRTDTQYF. Written as DNA, the CDR3 is TGTGCCAGCAGCCCCAAGGTTGGCATACGGACAGATACGCAGTATTTT. The rearrangement links TRBV11-2 to TRBJ2-3; D not certain. Trimming took 5 bases from V and 3 from J, leaving 18 bases between them. The CDR3 loop spans 16 amino acids. Looked up from germline, CDR1 is SGHAT and CDR2 is FQNNGV.

There are a few counts of this clonotype. This CDR3 is CSARDQSGRAFF. The CDR3 DNA is TGCAGTGCTAGAGATCAATCAGGGAGGGCTTTCTTT. V and J are TRBV20-1 and TRBJ1-1, with a possible D match to TRBD1 (5 bases). CDR3 size: 12 residues. CDR1 DFQATT and CDR2 SNEGSKA come from the germline V gene (reference sequence). Trimming stripped 0 bases from V and 11 bases from J, with 13 bases between.

The chain couples TRBV20-1 to TRBJ2-4; no reliable D call. The J call could be wrong; TRBJ2-7 is a better fit for the DNA end. Germline CDR1 reads DFQATT; CDR2 reads SNEGSKA (reference sequence). The CDR3 totals 15 residues. This chain's CDR3 is CSARGIGASLNEQYF. The DNA of the CDR3 is TGCAGTGCTAGAGGGATAGGTGCGTCCCTCAACGAGCAGTACTTC.

In its sample, this clonotype was seen a few times. The V and J genes are TRBV6-5 and TRBJ2-6; 7 bases align to TRBD1. V shed 4 bases, J shed 4 bases, and the junction held 7 bases outside the gene matches. CDR1 and CDR2 (germline): MNHEY, SVGAGI. The CDR3 has 16 amino acids. The CDR3 spells CASSSQGVGGANVLTF. CDR3 coding DNA: TGTGCCAGCAGTTCTCAGGGGGTGGGAGGGGCCAACGTCCTGACTTTC.

The chain recombines TRBV30 with TRBJ2-2; no definite D call. This CDR3 is 15 amino acids long. V lost 2 bases to trimming and J lost 0 bases, with 10 bases between them. Per the germline V gene, CDR1 is GTSNPN and CDR2 is SVGIG (reference sequence). CDR3 amino acids: CAWSWGGPNTGELFF. CDR3 nucleotide sequence: TGTGCCTGGAGTTGGGGTGGGCCGAACACCGGGGAGCTGTTTTTT.

Points on this clonotype: The junction differs from germline at one of its ends, possibly a read error. The rearrangement links TRBV29-1 to TRBJ1-1; TRBD1 aligns across 10 bases. This CDR3 has 14 amino acids. Germline V gene lookup returns CDR1 SQVTM and CDR2 ANQGSEA. The CDR3, as DNA: TGCAGCGTTGTGGGGACAGGGGAGGGCACTCAAGCTTTCTTT. Protein: CSVVGTGEGTQAFF.

The chain recombines TRBV12-3 or TRBV12-4 with TRBJ2-5, with 9 positions matching TRBD1. The trim removed 6 bases at V and 11 bases at J, leaving 16 bases unmatched. CDR3 length: 15 amino acids. CDR3 DNA: TGTGCCAGCAGGCCGGGACAGGGATACAACGGTGAGCAGTACTTC. As protein: CASRPGQGYNGEQYF.

The rearrangement joins TRBV20-1 to TRBJ2-2; a possible D gene is TRBD2 (7 bases). Germline-derived CDR1 and CDR2 are DFQATT and SNEGSKA (reference sequence). Trimming took 5 bases from V and 0 from J, leaving 16 bases between them. The CDR3 is 16 residues long. CDR3 DNA: TGCAGTGCTGGGGGGGACACGGGGACGAACACCGGGGAGCTGTTTTTT. Residues: CSAGGDTGTNTGELFF.